This note documents a single T cell receptor beta chain sequence. Some clones are missing from TCRdb's copy, which holds only in-frame ones; the method was immunoSEQ multiplex PCR. The table records over 150,000 clones, around 80% of them present only once. The entry originates in a study of blood T cell repertoires in COVID-19. Recruited during active infection, patients (from Seattle) were subsequently followed longitudinally. Germline V lookup: CDR1 SQVTM, CDR2 ANQGSEA. CDR3 length: 16 residues. The V segment lost 1 base and the J segment 4 bases; nucleotides outside the gene matches: 7. This receptor was identified in a woman between 40 and 50 years old with COVID-19, enrolled during active disease. J is TRBJ2-1 and V is TRBV29-1; TRBD1 agrees at 10 bases. The sample comprised peripheral blood. In DNA, the CDR3 is TGCAGCGTTGAAGGGGGTGACAGGGGGCGTTACAATGAGCAGTTCTTC. It is translated as CSVEGGDRGRYNEQFF.